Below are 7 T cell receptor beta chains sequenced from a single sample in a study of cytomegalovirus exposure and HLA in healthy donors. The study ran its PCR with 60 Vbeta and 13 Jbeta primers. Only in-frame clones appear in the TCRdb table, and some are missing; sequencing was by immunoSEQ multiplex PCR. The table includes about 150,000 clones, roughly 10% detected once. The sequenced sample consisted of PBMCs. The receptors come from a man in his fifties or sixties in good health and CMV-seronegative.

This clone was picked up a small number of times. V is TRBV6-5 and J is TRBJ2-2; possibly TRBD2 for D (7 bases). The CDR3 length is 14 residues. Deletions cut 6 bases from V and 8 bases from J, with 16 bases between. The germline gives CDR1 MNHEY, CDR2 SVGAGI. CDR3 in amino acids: CASSRGGAPGELFF. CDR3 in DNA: TGTGCCAGCAGCCGAGGGGGGGCGCCTGGGGAGCTGTTTTTT.

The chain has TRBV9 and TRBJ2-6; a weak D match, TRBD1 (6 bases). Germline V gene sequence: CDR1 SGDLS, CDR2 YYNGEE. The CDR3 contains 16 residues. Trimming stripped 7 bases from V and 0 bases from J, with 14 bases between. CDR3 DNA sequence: TGTGCCAGCGGGGACAAGGGTAGCTCTGGGGCCAACGTCCTGACTTTC. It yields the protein CASGDKGSSGANVLTF.

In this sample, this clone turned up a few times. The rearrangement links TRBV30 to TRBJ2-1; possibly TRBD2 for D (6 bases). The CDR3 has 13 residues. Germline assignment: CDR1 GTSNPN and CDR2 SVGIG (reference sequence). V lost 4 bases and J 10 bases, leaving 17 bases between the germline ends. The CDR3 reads CAWTTLRLAEQFF. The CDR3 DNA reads TGTGCCTGGACCACTTTAAGGCTAGCGGAGCAGTTCTTC.

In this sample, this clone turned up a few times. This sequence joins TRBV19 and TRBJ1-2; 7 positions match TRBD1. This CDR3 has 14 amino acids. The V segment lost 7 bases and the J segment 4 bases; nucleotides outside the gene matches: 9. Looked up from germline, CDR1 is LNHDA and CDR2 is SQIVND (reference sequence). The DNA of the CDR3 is TGTGCCAGTACCATCGGACAGGACGCCTATGGCTACACCTTC. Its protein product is CASTIGQDAYGYTF.

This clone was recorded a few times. DNA of the CDR3: TGCGCCAGCAGCCTGGATGGGGGGGGAGAAGGACAGCCCCAGCATTTT. It yields the protein CASSLDGGGEGQPQHF. This chain uses TRBV5-1 with TRBJ1-5, with a tentative D call TRBD1 (5 bases). V lost 4 bases and J 7 bases, leaving 21 bases between the germline ends. The CDR3 length is 16 residues. From germline, CDR1 is SGHRS and CDR2 YFSETQ.

The CDR3 DNA follows: TGTGCCAGCAGCAATTTGACAGGGCGGGGTGGCTACACCTTC. Amino acids: CASSNLTGRGGYTF. The chain employs TRBV28 and TRBJ1-2; 7 bases match TRBD1. In germline, CDR1 is MDHEN, CDR2 SYDVKM. The V segment lost 6 bases and the J segment 7 bases; nucleotides outside the gene matches: 11. The CDR3 is 14 amino acids.

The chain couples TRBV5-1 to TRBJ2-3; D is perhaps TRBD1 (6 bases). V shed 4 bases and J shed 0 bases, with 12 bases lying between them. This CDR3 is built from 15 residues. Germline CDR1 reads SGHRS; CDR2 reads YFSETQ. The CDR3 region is CASSNGQTSTDTQYF. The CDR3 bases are TGCGCCAGCAGCAACGGACAGACTAGCACAGATACGCAGTATTTT. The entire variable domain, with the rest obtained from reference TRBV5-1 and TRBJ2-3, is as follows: KAGVTQTPRYLIKTRGQQVTLSCSPISGHRSVSWYQQTPGQGLQFLFEYFSETQRNKGNFPGRFSGRQFSNSRSEMNVSTLELGDSALYLCASSNGQTSTDTQYFGPGTRLTVL.